These 17 T cell receptor beta chains share one sample of origin, sequenced in a study of shared clonotypes between healthy human individuals. Only in-frame clones appear in the TCRdb table, and some are missing; sequencing was by immunoSEQ multiplex PCR. The sample contains under 350,000 clones, around nine tenths of which appear only once. The sample consisted of memory CD8+ T cells sorted from blood. This sample's subset: CD45RO+ cells pooled with CCR7-negative TemRA cells. The source is a man in his late teens or twenties in good health.

With regard to this clone: Other DNA sequences in this specimen translate into the identical CDR3. V gene TRBV9 combines with J gene TRBJ2-3, with D possibly being TRBD2 (5 bases). The CDR3 loop spans 13 amino acids. The germline V gene has CDR1 SGDLS and CDR2 YYNGEE. The V end was cut by 0 bases, the J end by 3 bases, with 5 bases between. DNA of the CDR3: TGTGCCAGCAGCGTAGGCGGGACAGATACGCAGTATTTT. It translates to CASSVGGTDTQYF.

V gene TRBV27 combines with J gene TRBJ1-5, with TRBD1 identical over 8 bases. The CDR3 has 15 amino acids. Germline loops: CDR1 MNHEY, CDR2 SMNVEV (reference sequence). J gave up 0 bases and V 6 bases, and 4 bases lay outside the gene matches. The DNA of the CDR3 is TGTGCCAGCAGGGACAGGGATTATAGCAATCAGCCCCAGCATTTT. Translation: CASRDRDYSNQPQHF.

V is TRBV11-2 and J is TRBJ1-3; weak D call: TRBD1 (5 bases). The CDR3 totals 15 residues. CDR1 is SGHAT and CDR2 is FQNNGV in the germline V gene. The V end lost 5 bases, the J end lost 7 bases, and 18 bases lay between the germline ends. The CDR3 loop reads CASSQPWGTSNTIYF. Here the CDR3 DNA reads TGTGCCAGCAGCCAACCTTGGGGGACTTCCAACACCATATATTTT.

This chain uses TRBV2 with TRBJ2-5; possibly TRBD1 for D (5 bases). Deletions cut 2 bases from V and 2 bases from J, with 15 bases between. Germline lookup yields CDR1 SNHLY and CDR2 FYNNEI. The CDR3 loop spans 16 amino acids. CDR3 residues: CASSEIWPRGQETQYF. CDR3 sequence (DNA): TGTGCCAGCAGTGAAATTTGGCCTAGGGGTCAAGAGACCCAGTACTTC. The whole variable domain, remainder taken from reference TRBV2 and TRBJ2-5, is EPEVTQTPSHQVTQMGQEVILRCVPISNHLYFYWYRQILGQKVEFLVSFYNNEISEKSEIFDDQFSVERPDGSNFTLKIRSTKLEDSAMYFCASSEIWPRGQETQYFGPGTRLLVL.

V usage is TRBV11-2 and J usage is TRBJ1-4; D possibly corresponds to TRBD1 (5 bases). Trimming removed 2 bases from V and 5 bases from J, with 15 bases in between. Germline values: CDR1 SGHAT, CDR2 FQNNGV. The CDR3 consists of 16 residues. The CDR3 nucleotides read TGTGCCAGCAGCTTATTTCGTTCTGGACAAAATGAAAAACTGTTTTTT. Its translation: CASSLFRSGQNEKLFF.

The gene calls are TRBV6-5 and TRBJ2-1; 9 bases agree with TRBD1. From germline, CDR1 is MNHEY and CDR2 SVGAGI. J was trimmed by 7 bases and V by 6 bases; bases with no gene match: 7. The CDR3 consists of 14 residues. In DNA, the CDR3 is TGTGCCAGCAGACCACAGGGGGCGCGGAATGAGCAGTTCTTC. Protein: CASRPQGARNEQFF.

The chain uses TRBV9 and TRBJ2-7; D may be TRBD2 (5 bases). The CDR3 has 16 amino acids. The V gene lost 0 bases and the J gene lost 5 bases, with 18 bases spanning the gap. CDR1 is SGDLS and CDR2 is YYNGEE in the germline V gene. CDR3 residues: CASSVGPPGSGNEQYF. The DNA for the CDR3 is TGTGCCAGCAGCGTAGGGCCCCCGGGGTCCGGGAACGAGCAGTACTTC.

The chain uses TRBV29-1 and TRBJ1-1; maybe TRBD1 (6 bases). The CDR3 has 13 residues. V was clipped by 7 bases and J by 0 bases, with 12 bases between them. Germline assignment: CDR1 SQVTM and CDR2 ANQGSEA. The CDR3 DNA sequence: TGCAGCGGGACGGGACATTTGAACACTGAAGCTTTCTTT. Residues: CSGTGHLNTEAFF.

The CDR3, as DNA: TGCGCCAGCAGCCAAGATACGAGCGGGAGTAGCTCCGAGCAGTTCTTC. Translation gives CASSQDTSGSSSEQFF. This chain uses TRBV4-1 with TRBJ2-1, with 8 bases lining up with TRBD2. The CDR3 consists of 16 residues. With 0 bases clipped from V and 10 bases from J, the junction kept 11 bases outside the gene matches. Germline loops: CDR1 MGHRA, CDR2 YSYEKL.

This clone was seen more than once but under ten times. The chain uses TRBV19 and TRBJ2-1, with TRBD1 identical over 10 bases. Germline V gene sequence: CDR1 LNHDA, CDR2 SQIVND (reference sequence). The CDR3 loop spans 15 amino acids. V trimming: 5 bases; J trimming: 4 bases; junction bases outside the gene matches: 5. In DNA form, the CDR3 reads TGTGCCAGTAGTGTGGGGGGACAGGGGTACAATGAGCAGTTCTTC. Translated, it gives CASSVGGQGYNEQFF.

The chain joins TRBV6-5 to TRBJ2-2; D is possibly TRBD2 (6 bases). Per the germline V gene, CDR1 is MNHEY and CDR2 is SVGAGI. V shed 2 bases and J shed 1 base, with 11 bases lying between them. The CDR3 runs 16 residues. The CDR3 DNA is TGTGCCAGCAGTTACGGTATAGCGGTGAACACCGGGGAGCTGTTTTTT. The encoded protein is CASSYGIAVNTGELFF.

J is TRBJ2-7 and V is TRBV5-1; unclear D gene. The CDR3 sequence is 14 residues long. Trimming pared 0 bases from V and 5 bases from J, leaving 12 bases between. Germline assignment: CDR1 SGHRS and CDR2 YFSETQ. CDR3 in DNA: TGCGCCAGCAGCTTGGTATCTCGAGAGGACGAGCAGTACTTC. This sequence encodes CASSLVSREDEQYF.

A single count supports this clone. The genes are TRBV7-9 and TRBJ2-7; 10 bases map to TRBD1. Trimming cost V 5 bases and J 4 bases; bases outside gene matches: 5. This CDR3 is built from 14 residues. Germline values: CDR1 SEHNR, CDR2 FQNEAQ (reference sequence). The CDR3 sequence is CASSPGTGVYEQYF. CDR3 nucleotide sequence: TGTGCCAGCAGCCCCGGGACAGGGGTTTACGAGCAGTACTTC. Full variable domain (missing parts from reference TRBV7-9 and TRBJ2-7): DTGVSQNPRHKITKRGQNVTFRCDPISEHNRLYWYRQTLGQGPEFLTYFQNEAQLEKSRLLSDRFSAERPKGSFSTLEIQRTEQGDSAMYLCASSPGTGVYEQYFGPGTRLTVT.

The rearrangement uses TRBV10-1 and TRBJ2-3, with D maybe TRBD2 (6 bases). Trimming took off 3 bases at V and 6 bases at J, with 19 bases between the two ends. CDR3 length equals 16 residues. The germline gives CDR1 WNHNN, CDR2 SYGVQD (reference sequence). CDR3 nucleotides: TGCGCCAGCAGTGAATGGAGGGGATCAGCGTTGGATACGCAGTATTTT. Protein: CASSEWRGSALDTQYF.

The V and J genes are TRBV6-5 and TRBJ2-7; tentative D call: TRBD1 (6 bases). Germline CDR1 MNHEY, CDR2 SVGAGI. CDR3 length equals 13 residues. Trimming stripped 2 bases from V and 4 bases from J, with 9 bases between. The CDR3 sequence: CASSYAGVYEQYF. DNA of the CDR3: TGTGCCAGCAGTTACGCAGGGGTGTACGAGCAGTACTTC.

This clone was counted a few times. The J gene is TRBJ2-3, the V gene TRBV11-2, with 8 positions matching TRBD2. Germline trimming cut 2 bases from V and 2 bases from J; bases unmatched to any gene: 9. The CDR3 contains 17 residues. Per germline, CDR1 SGHAT and CDR2 FQNNGV. DNA for the CDR3: TGTGCCAGCAGCTTAATTTTAGCGGGACACTTCACAGATACGCAGTATTTT. This translates into CASSLILAGHFTDTQYF.

With regard to this clone: Other DNA sequences in the sample encode the same CDR3. The chain has TRBV6-5 and TRBJ2-5; no clear D gene. The V end lost 2 bases, the J end lost 5 bases, and 3 bases lay between the germline ends. This CDR3 spans 11 amino acids. CDR1 is MNHEY, CDR2 SVGAGI, per germline. In DNA form, the CDR3 reads TGTGCCAGCAGTTACGGGGAGACCCAGTACTTC. Its protein is CASSYGETQYF.